This TCR beta chain was identified during a study of cytomegalovirus exposure and HLA in healthy donors. Germline-derived CDR1 and CDR2 are SGHNT and YYREEE (reference sequence). The V and J ends lost 6 bases and 0 bases, in that order; junction bases with no gene match: 4. The CDR3 is 14 amino acids. The PCR had 60 Vbeta and 13 Jbeta primers. The data were produced by immunoSEQ multiplex PCR, yet TCRdb's version contains in-frame clones alone and is incomplete. The data show 160,000 or so clones, 80% to 85% seen once. Comments on this clone: Antigen unknown.

Study conclusions and caveats: It was reportedly the case that the classifier diagnosed cytomegalovirus status with high specificity and sensitivity.

This chain connects TRBV5-4 to TRBJ1-1, with 8 bases identical to TRBD1. The receptor was isolated from a woman younger than 35 in good health and CMV-seronegative. The sample comprised PBMCs. The CDR3 region is CASTWTGMNTEAFF. CDR3 DNA sequence: TGTGCCAGCACCTGGACAGGGATGAACACTGAAGCTTTCTTT.